This T cell receptor beta chain was observed in a study of T cells after yellow fever vaccination. Overall study context: Researchers used SMART-Seq v4 Ultra Low Input to prepare fractions that had low cell numbers. Whole-study results and caveats: There was a small share of clonotypes that showed up in both the CD4 and CD8 compartments.

Notes on this clonotype: Antigen specificity is unknown.

MiXCR, run by TCRdb on the 5' RACE reads, gives a single entry per CDR3 protein. There are a few hundred thousand distinct CDR3 sequences in the sample; around 6.8% occur only once, and roughly a sixth lies in the top ten. This CDR3 has 12 amino acids. Germline CDR1 MGHDK, CDR2 SYGVNS. Trimming left V 8 bases short and J 5 bases short, with 11 bases between. The source of this sequence is a man aged 18-30 years who received the YFV17D yellow fever vaccine. The sequencing here drew on PBMCs, taken approximately 47 days after the first yellow fever vaccination. This chain uses TRBV25-1 with TRBJ2-3; D ambiguous. The CDR3 loop is CASAQSRDTQYF. CDR3 in DNA: TGTGCCAGCGCGCAGTCCCGAGATACGCAGTATTTT.